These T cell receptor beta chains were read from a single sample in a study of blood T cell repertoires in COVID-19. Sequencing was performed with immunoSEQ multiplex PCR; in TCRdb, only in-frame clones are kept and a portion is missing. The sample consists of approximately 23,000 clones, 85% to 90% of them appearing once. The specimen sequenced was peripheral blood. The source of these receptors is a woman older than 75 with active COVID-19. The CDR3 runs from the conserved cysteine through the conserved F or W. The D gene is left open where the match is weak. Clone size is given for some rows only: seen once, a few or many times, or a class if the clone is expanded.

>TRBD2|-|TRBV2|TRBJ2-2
TGTGCCAGCAGTGAAAGACTAGCGGGGGGGCCTTACACCGGGGAGCTGTTTTTT
CASSERLAGGPYTGELFF
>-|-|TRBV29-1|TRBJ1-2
TGCAGCGGGTCGGGAGGGTTGGGCTATGGCTACACCTTC
CSGSGGLGYGYTF
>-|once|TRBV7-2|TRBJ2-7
TGTGCCAGCAGCTTAGGGACAGCCTCCTACGAGCAGTACTTC
CASSLGTASYEQYF
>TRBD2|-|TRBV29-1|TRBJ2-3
TGCAGCGTCGTTACTAGCGTAGATACGCAGTATTTT
CSVVTSVDTQYF
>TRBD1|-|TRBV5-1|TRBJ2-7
TGCGCCAGCAGCTTAACCGGACAGGGACCCGCACTCTACGAGCAGTACTTC
CASSLTGQGPALYEQYF
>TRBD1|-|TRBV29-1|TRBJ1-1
TGCAGCGTACGAGACAGGGGAGACACTGAAGCTTTCTTT
CSVRDRGDTEAFF
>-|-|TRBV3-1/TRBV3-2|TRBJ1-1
TGTGCCAGCAGCCCCCGGACAGTTACTGAAGCTTTCTTT
CASSPRTVTEAFF
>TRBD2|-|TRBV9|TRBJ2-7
TGTGCCAGCAGCCCTAGCGGGGGCCGTTACGAGCAGTACTTC
CASSPSGGRYEQYF
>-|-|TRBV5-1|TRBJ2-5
TGCGCCAGCAGCTTGGACAGGGTCGAGACCCAGTACTTC
CASSLDRVETQYF
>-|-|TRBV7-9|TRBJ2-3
TGTGCCAGCAGCTTAAGAGGTCTGGAGCAGTATTTT
CASSLRGLEQYF
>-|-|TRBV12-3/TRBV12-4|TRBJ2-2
TGTGCCAGCAAGCGCGAGGGGCTGTTTTTT
CASKREGLFF
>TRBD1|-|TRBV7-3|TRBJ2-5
TGTGCCAGCTCTAGGACAGGGACCGAGACCCAGTACTTC
CASSRTGTETQYF
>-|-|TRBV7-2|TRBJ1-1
TGTGCCAGCAGCTTAGAGGGTAGAGCGGTCACTGAAGCTTTCTTT
CASSLEGRAVTEAFF
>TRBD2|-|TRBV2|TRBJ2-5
TGTGCCAGCACCCTGGGACTAGCGGAGACCCAGTACTTC
CASTLGLAETQYF
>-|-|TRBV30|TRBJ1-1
TGTGCCTGGAGCGCCCAGAAGAACACTGAAGCTTTCTTT
CAWSAQKNTEAFF
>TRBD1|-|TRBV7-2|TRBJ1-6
TGTGCCAGCAGCTTAGTAGGGGGCTTCAATTCACCCCTCCACTTT
CASSLVGGFNSPLHF
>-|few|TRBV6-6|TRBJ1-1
TGTGCCAGCAGTTACGAGGAAACGAACACTGAAGCTTTCTTT
CASSYEETNTEAFF